The next 4 T cell receptor beta chains were all read from a single sample in a study of identical twins' blood T cells. MiXCR, applied by TCRdb to the 5' RACE reads, yields one record per CDR3 protein. The sample has 300,000 to 400,000 distinct CDR3 sequences, roughly 27% seen once. The specimen was PBMCs. These receptors were taken from a woman aged 18 to 55 in good health.

This clonotype was seen only once. V usage is TRBV7-8 and J usage is TRBJ2-5; 8 nucleotides match TRBD2. The CDR3 has 14 amino acids. The germline V gene has CDR1 SGHVS and CDR2 FQNEAQ. V dropped 0 bases and J dropped 5; count of bases not matched to a gene: 2. CDR3 sequence: CASSLARLAETQYF. The DNA of the CDR3 is TGTGCCAGCAGCTTAGCCAGACTAGCGGAGACCCAGTACTTC.

The chain combines TRBV29-1 with TRBJ1-3, with 12 nucleotides matching TRBD1. Germline CDR1 SQVTM, CDR2 ANQGSEA. Trimming at V came to 4 bases and at J to 4 bases, leaving 5 bases not matched to a gene. The CDR3 runs to 15 residues. For the CDR3, the DNA is TGCAGCGTTGTTGGGACAGGGGGCATCGGAAACACCATATATTTT. Protein product: CSVVGTGGIGNTIYF.

The V gene is TRBV11-3, the J gene TRBJ2-3, with 14 bases lining up with TRBD2. The trim removed 4 bases at V and 2 bases at J, leaving 5 bases unmatched. The CDR3 length is 17 residues. The germline V gene has CDR1 SGHNT and CDR2 YENEEA. CDR3 region: CASSSRLAGGTTDTQYF. The CDR3 region has the DNA TGTGCCAGCAGCTCCCGACTAGCGGGAGGGACCACAGATACGCAGTATTTT. Variable domain in full (rest from reference TRBV11-3 and TRBJ2-3): EAGVVQSPRYKIIEKKQPVAFWCNPISGHNTLYWYLQNLGQGPELLIRYENEEAVDDSQLPKDRFSAERLKGVDSTLKIQPAELGDSAVYLCASSSRLAGGTTDTQYFGPGTRLTVL.

This clonotype was recorded a few times. CDR3 bases: TGCAGCGTTACCCCGACTAGCTCCTACAATGAGCAGTTCTTC. This translates into CSVTPTSSYNEQFF. This chain links TRBV29-1 with TRBJ2-1, with D maybe TRBD2 (6 bases). Germline CDR1 reads SQVTM; CDR2 reads ANQGSEA. Trimming left V 5 bases short and J 0 bases short, with 11 bases between. The CDR3 is 14 amino acids.